One and the same sample provided the 26 T cell receptor beta chains below, sequenced in a study of T cells in tumors after PD-1 blockade. The table came from immunoSEQ multiplex PCR; TCRdb's copy has only in-frame clones and leaves some out. The data show around 45,000 clones, approximately 79% seen once. The sequenced sample was PBMCs, obtained before anti-PD-1 therapy. The receptor set was obtained from a human donor with advanced basal cell or squamous cell carcinoma (not recorded which).

The chain recombines TRBV6-6 with TRBJ1-3, with D uncertain. In germline, CDR1 is MNHNY, CDR2 SVGAGI (reference sequence). V lost 4 bases, J lost 0 bases, and 7 bases lay in between. The CDR3 runs 14 residues. The CDR3: CASSSGSSGNTIYF. CDR3 nucleotides: TGTGCCAGCAGTTCCGGAAGCTCTGGAAACACCATATATTTT.

This clone is a singleton in its sample. In nucleotides, the CDR3 is TGTGCCCCCAGCTTACGGGGGGGCCTAGGCGGGGAGCTGTTTTTT. This codes for CAPSLRGGLGGELFF. V gene TRBV3-1 (or the pseudogene TRBV3-2) combines with J gene TRBJ2-2; TRBD2 matches at 8 bases. Germline loops: CDR1 LGHDT, CDR2 YNNKEL (reference sequence). V lost 11 bases and J lost 7; bases outside the gene matches: 15. The CDR3 runs 15 residues.

On this clone: Because it lacks the conserved phenylalanine or tryptophan at the end, this CDR3 is likely a read error. The chain joins TRBV6-1 to TRBJ1-2; tentative D call: TRBD1 (5 bases). The CDR3 runs to 17 residues. Germline-derived CDR1 and CDR2 are MNHNS and SASEGT. V shed 2 bases and J shed 2 bases, with 18 bases lying between them. CDR3 loop: CASSELGGLTENYGYTL. CDR3 nucleotide sequence: TGTGCCAGCAGTGAATTGGGGGGGTTGACAGAGAACTATGGCTACACCCTC.

The chain couples TRBV11-3 to TRBJ1-2; D call uncertain. The CDR3 extends over 15 amino acids. The germline V and J ends were trimmed by 0 bases and 4 bases, with 12 bases remaining between them. Germline V gene lookup returns CDR1 SGHNT and CDR2 YENEEA. For the CDR3, the DNA is TGTGCCAGCAGCTTAGATGCCCAGCTAGGCTATGGCTACACCTTC. Residues: CASSLDAQLGYGYTF.

This clone was observed a few times. V is TRBV13 and J is TRBJ2-5, with 7 bases that match TRBD1. V gave up 5 bases and J gave up 4 bases; unmatched junction bases: 13. Per germline, CDR1 PRHDT and CDR2 FYEKMQ (reference sequence). The CDR3 runs 16 residues. CDR3 loop: CASSPYGQGVSETQYF. The DNA of the CDR3 is TGTGCCAGCAGCCCTTATGGGCAGGGGGTTTCAGAGACCCAGTACTTC. Full variable domain (outside the CDR3, taken from reference TRBV13 and TRBJ2-5): AAGVIQSPRHLIKEKRETATLKCYPIPRHDTVYWYQQGPGQDPQFLISFYEKMQSDKGSIPDRFSAQQFSDYHSELNMSSLELGDSALYFCASSPYGQGVSETQYFGPGTRLLVL.

Only a few counts were recorded for this clone. V is TRBV11-3 and J is TRBJ2-2; 7 bases match TRBD2. Unmatched junction bases numbered 9, after V lost 4 bases and J lost 4 bases. The CDR3 has 16 residues. Germline V gene data show CDR1 as SGHNT and CDR2 as YENEEA. CDR3 nucleotide sequence: TGTGCCAGCAGCTCCCCACGACTAGCAACCACCGGGGAGCTGTTTTTT. As protein: CASSSPRLATTGELFF.

The rearrangement joins TRBV7-8 to TRBJ1-2, with D possibly TRBD1 on 6 matching bases. There are 14 residues in the CDR3. Trimming stripped 1 base from V and 5 bases from J, with 11 bases between. Germline V gene sequence: CDR1 SGHVS, CDR2 FQNEAQ. The CDR3 is CASSLEGRGYGYTF. The CDR3 nucleotides are TGTGCCAGCAGCTTAGAGGGCAGGGGATATGGCTACACCTTC.

The chain uses TRBV9 and TRBJ2-5; possible D gene TRBD2, 7 bases. This CDR3 is 15 amino acids long. V was clipped by 0 bases and J by 5 bases, with 14 bases between them. Germline V gene data show CDR1 as SGDLS and CDR2 as YYNGEE. CDR3 bases: TGTGCCAGCAGCGTAGCTCAACAGGGAGGGGAGACCCAGTACTTC. Protein product: CASSVAQQGGETQYF.

This chain uses TRBV7-9 with TRBJ1-2; 7 bases match TRBD1. Germline V gives CDR1 SEHNR, CDR2 FQNEAQ (reference sequence). V lost 5 bases to trimming and J lost 4 bases; unmatched junction nucleotides: 16. This CDR3 is built from 17 residues. The CDR3 DNA sequence: TGTGCCAGCAGCCCTCATAGAGACAGGGCATCTATCTATGGCTACACCTTC. Its protein is CASSPHRDRASIYGYTF.

The chain carries TRBV3-1 (or the pseudogene TRBV3-2) and TRBJ1-2; maybe TRBD1 (6 bases). The germline V gene has CDR1 LGHDT and CDR2 YNNKEL (reference sequence). Trimming removed 3 bases at V and 4 bases at J, with 12 bases between. This CDR3 has 14 residues. The CDR3 is CASSQEDSIYGYTF. The CDR3 nucleotides read TGTGCCAGCAGCCAGGAGGACAGCATCTATGGCTACACCTTC.

The V gene is TRBV19, the J gene TRBJ2-1, with TRBD2 identical over 11 bases. The CDR3 is made up of 17 amino acids. Germline CDR1 LNHDA, CDR2 SQIVND (reference sequence). V lost 5 bases and J lost 0; bases outside the gene matches: 6. CDR3 in amino acids: CASSRTSGLSSYNEQFF. Here the CDR3 DNA reads TGTGCCAGTAGTCGGACTAGCGGGTTAAGCTCCTACAATGAGCAGTTCTTC. Supplemented by reference TRBV19 and TRBJ2-1, the full variable domain reads DGGITQSPKYLFRKEGQNVTLSCEQNLNHDAMYWYRQDPGQGLRLIYYSQIVNDFQKGDIAEGYSVSREKKESFPLTVTSAQKNPTAFYLCASSRTSGLSSYNEQFFGPGTRLTVL.

V usage is TRBV11-3 and J usage is TRBJ2-3; D ambiguous. Germline lookup yields CDR1 SGHNT and CDR2 YENEEA. The CDR3 totals 15 residues. Trimming cost V 1 base and J 1 base, with 9 bases left between them. The CDR3 region is CASSLGELGTDTQYF. For the CDR3, the DNA is TGTGCCAGCAGCTTAGGGGAACTCGGCACAGATACGCAGTATTTT.

The chain recombines TRBV13 with TRBJ1-3; 7 bases are shared with TRBD1. V shed 5 bases and J 2 bases; nucleotides not matched to a gene: 9. The V gene's germline CDR1 is PRHDT and CDR2 FYEKMQ (reference sequence). This CDR3 is built from 16 residues. CDR3 nucleotide sequence: TGTGCCAGCAGCACCAGACAGGGAAGAACTGGAAACACCATATATTTT. Protein sequence: CASSTRQGRTGNTIYF.

J is TRBJ1-6 and V is TRBV29-1; D unclear. V lost 6 bases, J lost 0 bases, and 15 bases lay in between. CDR3 length equals 16 residues. Looked up from germline, CDR1 is SQVTM and CDR2 is ANQGSEA. The CDR3 loop is CSVRLVGSSYNSPLHF. DNA of the CDR3: TGCAGCGTGAGGCTTGTAGGTAGCTCCTATAATTCACCCCTCCACTTT. The full variable domain, rest sourced from reference TRBV29-1 and TRBJ1-6, is SAVISQKPSRDICQRGTSLTIQCQVDSQVTMMFWYRQQPGQSLTLIATANQGSEATYESGFVIDKFPISRPNLTFSTLTVSNMSPEDSSIYLCSVRLVGSSYNSPLHFGNGTRLTVT.

This clone appeared once. The chain recombines TRBV3-1 (or the pseudogene TRBV3-2) with TRBJ2-2; 8 bases are a match to TRBD2. V dropped 3 bases and J dropped 1; count of bases not matched to a gene: 4. Germline V lookup: CDR1 LGHDT, CDR2 YNNKEL (reference sequence). CDR3 length: 16 residues. CDR3 sequence (DNA): TGTGCCAGCAGCCAGGGAAGCGGGGGGAACACCGGGGAGCTGTTTTTT. It is translated as CASSQGSGGNTGELFF.

This clone was counted between two and nine times. This chain connects TRBV11-3 to TRBJ1-1; D may be TRBD1 (6 bases). In germline, CDR1 is SGHNT, CDR2 YENEEA. The CDR3 contains 13 residues. Trimming shortened V by 5 bases and J by 1 base, and 8 bases separated the two germline ends. In DNA form, the CDR3 reads TGTGCCAGCAGCCCACAGGGGAACACTGAAGCTTTCTTT. It specifies CASSPQGNTEAFF.

The V gene is TRBV5-5, the J gene TRBJ2-7; 7 positions match TRBD2. With V trimmed by 7 bases and J by 6 bases, 10 bases remained unmatched. CDR3 size: 13 residues. CDR1 and CDR2 from the germline V gene are SGHKS and YYEKEE (reference sequence). The CDR3 DNA follows: TGTGCCAGCCTGGGGGAGGGGAGGAGCGAGCAGTACTTC. Translated, it gives CASLGEGRSEQYF. Based on the CDR3 plus reference TRBV5-5 and TRBJ2-7, the full variable domain is DAGVTQSPTHLIKTRGQQVTLRCSPISGHKSVSWYQQVLGQGPQFIFQYYEKEERGRGNFPDRFSARQFPNYSSELNVNALLLGDSALYLCASLGEGRSEQYFGPGTRLTVT.

A few counts support this clone. The genes are TRBV6-2 or TRBV6-3 and TRBJ1-5, with 9 bases matching TRBD1. J gave up 0 bases and V 2 bases, and 2 bases lay outside the gene matches. The CDR3 consists of 16 residues. Germline V lookup: CDR1 MNHEY, CDR2 SVGEGT. DNA for the CDR3: TGTGCCAGCAGTTACGGGACAGGGCATAGCAATCAGCCCCAGCATTTT. Protein sequence: CASSYGTGHSNQPQHF.

This clone has at least ten counts. The chain joins TRBV19 to TRBJ2-1, with TRBD2 as a possible D gene (6 bases). The CDR3 contains 14 residues. Trimming removed 10 bases from V and 6 bases from J, with 19 bases in between. CDR1 is LNHDA, CDR2 SQIVND, per germline (reference sequence). The CDR3 is CATRDSSNSNEQFF. The CDR3, as DNA: TGTGCCACCAGGGACTCCAGCAACAGCAATGAGCAGTTCTTC.

V usage is TRBV28 and J usage is TRBJ1-1; tentatively, D is TRBD1 (5 bases). In germline, CDR1 is MDHEN, CDR2 SYDVKM. V gave up 6 bases and J gave up 1 base, with 12 bases separating them. The CDR3 runs to 14 residues. The CDR3 coding sequence is TGTGCCAGCAGAGAGGGACGGACGAACACTGAAGCTTTCTTT. Translating gives CASREGRTNTEAFF. Together with reference TRBV28 and TRBJ1-1, the CDR3 gives the full variable domain: DVKVTQSSRYLVKRTGEKVFLECVQDMDHENMFWYRQDPGLGLRLIYFSYDVKMKEKGDIPEGYSVSREKKERFSLILESASTNQTSMYLCASREGRTNTEAFFGQGTRLTVV.

The V call is TRBV7-9, the J call TRBJ2-3, with D hard to call. Germline-derived CDR1 and CDR2 are SEHNR and FQNEAQ (reference sequence). The CDR3 extends over 11 amino acids. Trimming pared 5 bases from V and 5 bases from J, leaving 5 bases between. Here the CDR3 DNA reads TGTGCCAGCAGCAACCAAGATACGCAGTATTTT. Amino acid sequence: CASSNQDTQYF. The complete variable domain, with remaining parts taken from reference TRBV7-9 and TRBJ2-3, reads DTGVSQNPRHKITKRGQNVTFRCDPISEHNRLYWYRQTLGQGPEFLTYFQNEAQLEKSRLLSDRFSAERPKGSFSTLEIQRTEQGDSAMYLCASSNQDTQYFGPGTRLTVL.

V usage is TRBV5-4 and J usage is TRBJ1-1, with D perhaps matching TRBD1 (5 bases). Germline V gene data show CDR1 as SGHNT and CDR2 as YYREEE (reference sequence). V dropped 0 bases and J dropped 3 bases, with 12 bases sitting between them. The CDR3 has 15 residues. CDR3 protein: CASSLGNLGDTEAFF. DNA for the CDR3: TGTGCCAGCAGCTTGGGGAACCTGGGGGACACTGAAGCTTTCTTT.

Of note for this clone: Germline is not matched at one junction end, which may reflect a read error. J is TRBJ1-1 and V is TRBV27, with D possibly TRBD1 on 5 matching bases. CDR3 length equals 17 residues. CDR1 and CDR2 from the germline V gene are MNHEY and SMNVEV (reference sequence). CDR3 region: CASRVSKSLSLNTEAFF. The CDR3, as DNA: TGTGCTAGCAGGGTTTCCAAGAGTCTTTCATTGAACACTGAAGCTTTCTTT.

This clone came up once. This rearrangement joins TRBV5-4 to TRBJ2-5; 9 bases agree with TRBD1. Germline V gene data show CDR1 as SGHNT and CDR2 as YYREEE (reference sequence). J gave up 1 base and V 2 bases, and 6 bases lay outside the gene matches. The length of the CDR3 is 16 residues. CDR3 in amino acids: CASSFGTGNVQETQYF. DNA of the CDR3: TGTGCCAGCAGCTTTGGGACAGGGAATGTCCAAGAGACCCAGTACTTC.

This rearrangement joins TRBV28 to TRBJ2-1, with D possibly TRBD2 on 6 matching bases. This CDR3 has 17 amino acids. Trimming left V 8 bases short and J 6 bases short, with 26 bases between. Germline CDR1 reads MDHEN; CDR2 reads SYDVKM. The CDR3 protein is CASLTPGAQSGGNEQFF. CDR3 coding DNA: TGTGCCAGCCTCACCCCCGGAGCACAATCCGGGGGCAATGAGCAGTTCTTC.

The chain is built from TRBV10-3 and TRBJ2-7; D not resolved. Germline V gene sequence: CDR1 ENHRY, CDR2 SYGVKD. This CDR3 comprises 12 residues. V was trimmed by 4 bases and J by 3 bases, leaving 7 bases between them. The CDR3 is CAISGSNYEQYF. The CDR3 nucleotides are TGTGCCATCAGTGGGTCCAACTACGAGCAGTACTTC.